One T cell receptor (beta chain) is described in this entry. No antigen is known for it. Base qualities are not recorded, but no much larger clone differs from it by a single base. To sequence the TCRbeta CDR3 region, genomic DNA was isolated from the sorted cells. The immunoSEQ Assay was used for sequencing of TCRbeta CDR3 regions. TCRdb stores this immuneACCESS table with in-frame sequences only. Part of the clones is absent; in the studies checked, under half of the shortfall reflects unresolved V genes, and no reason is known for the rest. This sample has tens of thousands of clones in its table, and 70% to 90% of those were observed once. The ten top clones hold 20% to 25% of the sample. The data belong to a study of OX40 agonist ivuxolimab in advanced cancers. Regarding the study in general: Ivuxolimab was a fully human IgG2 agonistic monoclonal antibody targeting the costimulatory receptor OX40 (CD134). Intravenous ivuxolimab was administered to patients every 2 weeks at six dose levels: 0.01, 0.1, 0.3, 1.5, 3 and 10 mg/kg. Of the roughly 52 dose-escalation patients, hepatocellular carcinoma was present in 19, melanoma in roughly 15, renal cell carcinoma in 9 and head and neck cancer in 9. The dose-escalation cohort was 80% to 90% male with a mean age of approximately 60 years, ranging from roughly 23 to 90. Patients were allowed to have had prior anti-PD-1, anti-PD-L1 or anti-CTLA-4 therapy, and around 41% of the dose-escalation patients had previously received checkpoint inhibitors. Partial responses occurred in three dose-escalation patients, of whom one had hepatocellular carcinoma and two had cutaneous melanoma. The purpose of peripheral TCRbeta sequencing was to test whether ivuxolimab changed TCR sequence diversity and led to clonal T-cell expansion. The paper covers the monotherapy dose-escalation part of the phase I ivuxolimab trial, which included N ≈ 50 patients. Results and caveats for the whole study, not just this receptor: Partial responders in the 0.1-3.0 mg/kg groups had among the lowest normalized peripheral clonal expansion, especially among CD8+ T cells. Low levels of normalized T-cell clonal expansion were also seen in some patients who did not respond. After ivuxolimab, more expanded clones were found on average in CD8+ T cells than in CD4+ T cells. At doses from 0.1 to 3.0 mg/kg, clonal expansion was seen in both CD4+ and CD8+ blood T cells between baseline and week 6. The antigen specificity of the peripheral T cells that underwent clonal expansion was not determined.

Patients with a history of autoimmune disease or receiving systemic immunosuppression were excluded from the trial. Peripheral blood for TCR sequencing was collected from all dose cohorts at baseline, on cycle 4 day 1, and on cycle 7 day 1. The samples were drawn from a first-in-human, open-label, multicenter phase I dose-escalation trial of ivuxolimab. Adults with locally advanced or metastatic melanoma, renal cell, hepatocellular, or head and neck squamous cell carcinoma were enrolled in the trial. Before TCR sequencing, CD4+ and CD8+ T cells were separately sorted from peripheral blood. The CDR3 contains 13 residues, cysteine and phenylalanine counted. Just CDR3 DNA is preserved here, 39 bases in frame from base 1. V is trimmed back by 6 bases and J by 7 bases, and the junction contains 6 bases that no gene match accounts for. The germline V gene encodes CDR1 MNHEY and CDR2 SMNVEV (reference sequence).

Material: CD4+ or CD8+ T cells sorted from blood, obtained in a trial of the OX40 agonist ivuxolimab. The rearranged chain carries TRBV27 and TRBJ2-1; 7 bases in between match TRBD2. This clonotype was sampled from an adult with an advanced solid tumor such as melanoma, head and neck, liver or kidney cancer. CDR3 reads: CASSYTSENEQFF. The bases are TGTGCCAGCAGCTATACTAGCGAAAATGAGCAGTTCTTC.